Sequencing of this T cell receptor (beta chain) was carried out in a study of T cell responses to AZD1222 COVID-19 vaccine. Overall study results and limits: Nearly half of unique spike-specific TCRs reportedly avoided B.1.351 and B.1.1.7 mutated regions. There were mostly white British donors and more females than males, and clonal diversity was possibly underestimated. Recipients of two AZD1222 doses showed rising Spike-specific TCR breadth and depth.

Worth noting for this clone: What it binds is unknown.

Measured with immunoSEQ multiplex PCR; TCRdb has only the in-frame clones, and not every one. The sample holds around 100,000 clones, just under 95% seen once. Germline CDR1 and CDR2: MDHEN and SYDVKM. The V gene lost 7 bases and the J gene lost 4 bases, with 11 bases spanning the gap. The CDR3 extends over 13 amino acids. This chain links TRBV28 with TRBJ2-4; no reliable D call. The receptor was isolated from an adult in good health. The specimen comprised peripheral blood, sampled on day 0 of AZD1222 vaccination. Here the CDR3 reads CASTYGQKNIQYF. The CDR3 region has the DNA TGTGCCAGCACCTATGGCCAGAAAAACATTCAGTACTTC.